This T cell receptor (beta chain) was profiled in a study of blood T cells in healthy people across ages. The wider study: Template switching recovered approximately one barcoded beta molecule for every two T cells.

PBMCs were isolated at a quantity of at least 6 million per sample. This CDR3 spans 13 amino acids. Germline CDR1 and CDR2: DFQATT and SNEGSKA (reference sequence). V lost 5 bases to trimming and J lost 7 bases, with 12 bases between them. Study-level points and caveats: Comparison with aged donors showed that long-lived donors had more naive CD4+ cells and higher diversity. Naive and antigen-experienced cells could not be conclusively compared, given unsorted PBMCs.

Next came a second PCR, run for about 7 to 12 cycles, which used a sample-barcoded 5' primer along with a J-beta primer mix. TCRdb fed the 5' RACE reads into MiXCR, producing one record per CDR3 protein. The profile shows 730,000 or so distinct CDR3 sequences, 35% to 50% of them singletons. A note on this clonotype: Its target is not known.

The clonotype comes from an older man in good health. The V call is TRBV20-1, the J call TRBJ1-6; D is undetermined. Sequences were obtained from blood. Here the CDR3 DNA reads TGCAGTGCTTCCGAAACTGAAAATTCACCCCTCCACTTT. Its translation: CSASETENSPLHF.